This T cell receptor (beta chain) was recorded in a study of T cells expressing NK-cell markers. For the study at large: HCMV seropositivity marked seven of the eight sequenced donors; one was seronegative. Findings of the study overall: Where a handful of donors were concerned, these clonotypes also led the CD3+CD56-NKG2C+ fraction.

CDR3 length equals 13 residues. CDR1 is SGHDN, CDR2 FVKESK, per germline. From the 5' RACE reads, TCRdb lists one entry per CDR3 protein and no DNA. This sample's table reports about 110,000 distinct CDR3 sequences. On this clonotype itself: Its antigen remains unidentified.

This chain joins TRBV14 and TRBJ2-1; without DNA, the TCRdb call of TRBD2 cannot be checked. The receptor was isolated from a woman aged 18 to 69 in good health. Sequenced sample: blood T cells: a sorted CD56 or NKG2C T cell subset, CD4+ or CD8+ T cells, or bulk PBMC T cells (not recorded which). The CDR3 here is CASSEGGYNEQFF.